This T cell receptor beta chain was profiled in a study of blood T cell repertoires in COVID-19. Study-wide context: The samples span acute and convalescent COVID-19 from the United States, Italy and Spain.

The data were produced by immunoSEQ multiplex PCR, yet TCRdb's version contains in-frame clones alone and is incomplete. The table lists 100,000 to 150,000 clones, 70% to 75% of them singletons, with 6% in the top ten. The CDR3 has 12 residues. Germline CDR1 SEHNR, CDR2 FQNEAQ (reference sequence). V lost 4 bases and J 6 bases, leaving 9 bases between the germline ends. The source is an older man with COVID-19, enrolled during active disease. J is TRBJ1-1 and V is TRBV7-9, with D perhaps TRBD1 (5 bases). The specimen was peripheral blood. CDR3 protein: CASSSTAAEAFF. The CDR3 nucleotides are TGTGCCAGCAGCTCGACAGCCGCTGAAGCTTTCTTT.